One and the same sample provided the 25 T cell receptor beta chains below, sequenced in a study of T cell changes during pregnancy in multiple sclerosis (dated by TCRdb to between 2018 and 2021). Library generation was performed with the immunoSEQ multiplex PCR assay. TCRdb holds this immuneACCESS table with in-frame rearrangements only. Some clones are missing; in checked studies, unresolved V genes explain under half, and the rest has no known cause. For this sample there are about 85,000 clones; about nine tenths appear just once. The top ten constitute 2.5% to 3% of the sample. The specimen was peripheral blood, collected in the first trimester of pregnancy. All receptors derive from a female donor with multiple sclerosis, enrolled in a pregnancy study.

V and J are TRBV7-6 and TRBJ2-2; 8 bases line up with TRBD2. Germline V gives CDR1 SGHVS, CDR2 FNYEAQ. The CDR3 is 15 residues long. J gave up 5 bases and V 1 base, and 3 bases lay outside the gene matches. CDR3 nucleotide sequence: TGTGCCAGCAGCTTAGGAGTAGCGGGGACCGGGGAGCTGTTTTTT. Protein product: CASSLGVAGTGELFF.

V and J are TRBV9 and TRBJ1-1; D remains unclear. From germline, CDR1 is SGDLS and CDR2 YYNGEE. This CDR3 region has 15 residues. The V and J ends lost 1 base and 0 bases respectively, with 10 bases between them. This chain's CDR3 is CASSVKFAVNTEAFF. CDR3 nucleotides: TGTGCCAGCAGCGTAAAGTTTGCGGTGAACACTGAAGCTTTCTTT.

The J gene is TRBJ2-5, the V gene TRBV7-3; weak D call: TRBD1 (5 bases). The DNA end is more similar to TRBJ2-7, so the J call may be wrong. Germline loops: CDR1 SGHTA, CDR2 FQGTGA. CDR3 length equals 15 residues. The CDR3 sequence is CASSLTSGHNYEQYF. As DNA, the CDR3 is TGTGCCAGCAGCTTAACGTCTGGACACAACTACGAGCAGTACTTC.

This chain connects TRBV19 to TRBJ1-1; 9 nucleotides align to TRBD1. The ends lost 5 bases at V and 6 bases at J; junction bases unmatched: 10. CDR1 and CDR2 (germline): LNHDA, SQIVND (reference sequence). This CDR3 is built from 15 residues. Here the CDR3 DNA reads TGTGCCAGTAGTGTCCTACCGCGGACAGGGGCTGAAGCTTTCTTT. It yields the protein CASSVLPRTGAEAFF.

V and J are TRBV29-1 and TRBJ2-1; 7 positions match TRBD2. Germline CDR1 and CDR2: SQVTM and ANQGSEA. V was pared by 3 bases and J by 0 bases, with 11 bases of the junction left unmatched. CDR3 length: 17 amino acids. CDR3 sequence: CSVDGSSRERSYNEQFF. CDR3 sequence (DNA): TGCAGCGTTGATGGTAGCTCGCGGGAGCGCTCCTACAATGAGCAGTTCTTC.

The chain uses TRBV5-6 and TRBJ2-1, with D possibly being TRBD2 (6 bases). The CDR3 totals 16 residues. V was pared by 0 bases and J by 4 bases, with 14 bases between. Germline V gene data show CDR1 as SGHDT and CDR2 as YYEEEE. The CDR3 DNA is TGTGCCAGCAGCTTGGCCAGTGCCGGGGGTTACAATGAGCAGTTCTTC. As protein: CASSLASAGGYNEQFF.

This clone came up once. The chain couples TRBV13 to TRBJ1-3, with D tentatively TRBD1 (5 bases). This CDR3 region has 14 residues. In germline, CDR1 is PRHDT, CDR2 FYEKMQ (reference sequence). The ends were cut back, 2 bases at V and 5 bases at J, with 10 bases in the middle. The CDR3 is CASSLKGARNTIYF. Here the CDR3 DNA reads TGTGCCAGCAGCTTAAAAGGGGCTCGAAACACCATATATTTT.

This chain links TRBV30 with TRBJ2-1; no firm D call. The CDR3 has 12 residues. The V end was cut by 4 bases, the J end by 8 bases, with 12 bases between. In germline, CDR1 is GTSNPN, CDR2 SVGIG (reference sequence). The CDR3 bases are TGTGCCTGGAACCATGTAACGGATGAGCAGTTCTTC. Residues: CAWNHVTDEQFF.

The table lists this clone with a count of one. In DNA, the CDR3 is TGTGCTAGTGGTTTGTTACAGGGCGTAACAGATACGCAGTATTTT. This encodes CASGLLQGVTDTQYF. The V call is TRBV12-5, the J call TRBJ2-3; maybe TRBD1 (6 bases). The CDR3 covers 15 residues. Germline V CDR1 and CDR2: LGHNT, FRNRAP. The V gene lost 2 bases and the J gene lost 3 bases, with 12 bases spanning the gap.

The CDR3 nucleotides read TGTGCCAGCAGCTATGGGGGCACTAAAGTAGACTATGGCTACACCTTC. Its translation: CASSYGGTKVDYGYTF. The V call is TRBV7-9, the J call TRBJ1-2, with D possibly being TRBD1 (6 bases). Trimming took off 4 bases at V and 3 bases at J, with 18 bases between the two ends. The CDR3 has 16 residues. Per germline, CDR1 SEHNR and CDR2 FQNEAQ (reference sequence).

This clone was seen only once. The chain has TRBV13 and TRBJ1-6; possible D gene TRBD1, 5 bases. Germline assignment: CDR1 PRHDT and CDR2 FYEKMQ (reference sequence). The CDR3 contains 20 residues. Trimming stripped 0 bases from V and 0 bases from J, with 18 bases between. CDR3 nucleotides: TGTGCCAGCAGCTTAGGCCCGGTGACCGTCGACAGCTCCTATAATTCACCCCTCCACTTT. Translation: CASSLGPVTVDSSYNSPLHF.

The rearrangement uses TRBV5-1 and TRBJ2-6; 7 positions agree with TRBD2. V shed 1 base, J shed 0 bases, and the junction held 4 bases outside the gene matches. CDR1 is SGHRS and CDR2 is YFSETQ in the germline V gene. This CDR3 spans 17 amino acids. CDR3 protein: CASSLTSDSSGANVLTF. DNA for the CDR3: TGCGCCAGCAGCTTGACTAGCGACAGCTCTGGGGCCAACGTCCTGACTTTC.

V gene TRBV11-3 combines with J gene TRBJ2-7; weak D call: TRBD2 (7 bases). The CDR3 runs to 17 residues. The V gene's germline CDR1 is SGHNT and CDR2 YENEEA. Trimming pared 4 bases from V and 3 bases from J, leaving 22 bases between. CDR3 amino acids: CASSSELGGLINYEQYF. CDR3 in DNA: TGTGCCAGCAGCTCGGAGCTCGGGGGGCTAATTAACTACGAGCAGTACTTC.

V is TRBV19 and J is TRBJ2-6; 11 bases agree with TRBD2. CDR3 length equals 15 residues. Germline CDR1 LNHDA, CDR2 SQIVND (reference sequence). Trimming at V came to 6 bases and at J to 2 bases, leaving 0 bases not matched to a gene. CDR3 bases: TGTGCCAGTAGACTAGCGGGAGCTGGGGCCAACGTCCTGACTTTC. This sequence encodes CASRLAGAGANVLTF.

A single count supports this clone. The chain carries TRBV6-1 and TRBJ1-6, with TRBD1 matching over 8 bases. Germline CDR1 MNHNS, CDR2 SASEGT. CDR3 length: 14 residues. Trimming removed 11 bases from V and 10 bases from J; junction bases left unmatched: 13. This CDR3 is CASGVGQGGSPLHF. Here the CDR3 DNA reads TGTGCCTCCGGGGTTGGACAGGGCGGATCACCCCTCCACTTT.

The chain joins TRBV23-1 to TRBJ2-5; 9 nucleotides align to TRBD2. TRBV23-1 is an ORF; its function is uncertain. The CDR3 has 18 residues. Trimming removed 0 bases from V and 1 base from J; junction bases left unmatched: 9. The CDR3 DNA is TGCGCCAGCAGTCAATCACCCCCTAGCGGGACCCTCCAAGAGACCCAGTACTTC. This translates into CASSQSPPSGTLQETQYF.

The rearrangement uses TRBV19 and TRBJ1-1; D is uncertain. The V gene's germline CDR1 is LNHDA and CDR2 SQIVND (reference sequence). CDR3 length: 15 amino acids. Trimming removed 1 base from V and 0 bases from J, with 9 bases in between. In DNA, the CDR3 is TGTGCCAGTAGTATAGTAGCGGGCATGAACACTGAAGCTTTCTTT. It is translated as CASSIVAGMNTEAFF.

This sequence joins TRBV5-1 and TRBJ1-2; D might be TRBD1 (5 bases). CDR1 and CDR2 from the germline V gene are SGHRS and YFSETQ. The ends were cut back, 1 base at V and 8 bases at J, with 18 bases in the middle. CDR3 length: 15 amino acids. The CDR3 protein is CASSLWGDEGRGYTF. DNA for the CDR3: TGCGCCAGCAGCTTGTGGGGGGACGAGGGCCGCGGCTACACCTTC.

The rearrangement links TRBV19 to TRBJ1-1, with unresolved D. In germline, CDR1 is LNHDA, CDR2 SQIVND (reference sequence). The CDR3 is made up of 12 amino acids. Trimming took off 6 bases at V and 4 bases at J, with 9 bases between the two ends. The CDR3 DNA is TGTGCCAGTAGCCACCGGGGCACTGAAGCTTTCTTT. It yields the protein CASSHRGTEAFF.

The CDR3 here is CASSLPGTSGSVGAETQYF. In nucleotides, the CDR3 is TGTGCCAGCAGCTTGCCCGGGACTAGCGGGAGCGTTGGTGCGGAGACCCAGTACTTC. V is TRBV5-6 and J is TRBJ2-5; 14 bases are a match to TRBD2. The CDR3 has 19 residues. Trimming cost V 1 base and J 5 bases; bases outside gene matches: 13. The V gene's germline CDR1 is SGHDT and CDR2 YYEEEE.

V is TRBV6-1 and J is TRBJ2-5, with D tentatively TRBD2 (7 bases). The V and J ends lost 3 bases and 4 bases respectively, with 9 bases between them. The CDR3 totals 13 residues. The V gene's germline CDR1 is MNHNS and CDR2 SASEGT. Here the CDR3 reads CASSEGGAETQYF. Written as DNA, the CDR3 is TGTGCCAGCAGTGAGGGGGGGGCAGAGACCCAGTACTTC.

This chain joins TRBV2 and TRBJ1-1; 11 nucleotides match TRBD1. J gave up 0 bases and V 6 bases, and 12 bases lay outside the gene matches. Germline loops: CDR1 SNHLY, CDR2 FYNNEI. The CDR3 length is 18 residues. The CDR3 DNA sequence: TGTGCCAGCAGAGGACAGGGGGCAATTGTCAAGATGAACACTGAAGCTTTCTTT. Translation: CASRGQGAIVKMNTEAFF.

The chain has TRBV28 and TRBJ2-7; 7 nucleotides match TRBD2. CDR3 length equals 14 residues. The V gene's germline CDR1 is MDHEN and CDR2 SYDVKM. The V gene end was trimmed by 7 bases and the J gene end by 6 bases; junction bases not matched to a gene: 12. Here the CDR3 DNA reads TGTGCCAGCAAGGCCGGCGGGAGTTTTGGCGAGCAGTACTTC. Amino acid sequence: CASKAGGSFGEQYF.

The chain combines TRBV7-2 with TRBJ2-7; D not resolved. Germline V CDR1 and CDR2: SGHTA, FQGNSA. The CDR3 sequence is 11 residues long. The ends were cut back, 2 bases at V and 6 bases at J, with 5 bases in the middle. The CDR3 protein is CASSLFGEQYF. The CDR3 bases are TGTGCCAGCAGCTTATTCGGCGAGCAGTACTTC. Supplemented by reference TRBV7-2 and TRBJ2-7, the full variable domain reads GAGVSQSPSNKVTEKGKDVELRCDPISGHTALYWYRQSLGQGLEFLIYFQGNSAPDKSGLPSDRFSAERTGGSVSTLTIQRTQQEDSAVYLCASSLFGEQYFGPGTRLTVT.

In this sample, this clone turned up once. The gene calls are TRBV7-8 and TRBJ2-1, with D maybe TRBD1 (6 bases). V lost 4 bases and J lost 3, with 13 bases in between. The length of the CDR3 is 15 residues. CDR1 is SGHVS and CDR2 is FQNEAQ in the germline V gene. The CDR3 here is CASSSKPTGYNEQFF. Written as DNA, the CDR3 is TGTGCCAGCAGCTCAAAACCGACAGGCTACAATGAGCAGTTCTTC.